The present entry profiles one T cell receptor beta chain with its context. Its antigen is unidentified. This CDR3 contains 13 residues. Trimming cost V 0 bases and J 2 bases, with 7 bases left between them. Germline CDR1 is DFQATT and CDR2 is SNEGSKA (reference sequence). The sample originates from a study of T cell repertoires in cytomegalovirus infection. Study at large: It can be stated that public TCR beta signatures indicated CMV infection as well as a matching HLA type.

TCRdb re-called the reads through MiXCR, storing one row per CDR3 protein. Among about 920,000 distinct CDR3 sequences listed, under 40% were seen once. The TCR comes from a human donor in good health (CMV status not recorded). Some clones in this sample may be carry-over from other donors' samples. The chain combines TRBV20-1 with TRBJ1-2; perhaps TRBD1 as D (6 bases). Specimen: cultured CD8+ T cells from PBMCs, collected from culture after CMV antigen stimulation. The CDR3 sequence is CSARDDRNYGYTF. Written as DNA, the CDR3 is TGCAGTGCTAGAGATGACAGGAACTATGGCTACACCTTC.